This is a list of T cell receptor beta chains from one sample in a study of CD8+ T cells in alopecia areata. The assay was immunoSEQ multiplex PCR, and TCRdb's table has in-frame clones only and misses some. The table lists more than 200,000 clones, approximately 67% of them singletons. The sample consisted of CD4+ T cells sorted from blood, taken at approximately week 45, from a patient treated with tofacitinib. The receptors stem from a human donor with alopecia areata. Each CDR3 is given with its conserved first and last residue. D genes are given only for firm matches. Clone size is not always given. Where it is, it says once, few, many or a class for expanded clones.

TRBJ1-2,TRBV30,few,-,TGTGCCTGGAATCGAGGGGCTGGCTACACCTTC,CAWNRGAGYTF
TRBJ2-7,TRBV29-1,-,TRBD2,TGCAGCGTTGAAGATCCGGGGGGTAAGGGCTCCTACGAGCAGTACTTC,CSVEDPGGKGSYEQYF
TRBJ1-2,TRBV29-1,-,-,TGCAGCGGTGGCCTCGGCGTCTATGGCTACACCTTC,CSGGLGVYGYTF
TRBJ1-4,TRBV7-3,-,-,TGTGCCAGCAGCTTAAGTGTGGGGGAAAAACTGTTTTTT,CASSLSVGEKLFF
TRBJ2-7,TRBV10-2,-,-,TGCGCCAGCAGTGACCGGGCGGCGAGCTCCTACGAGCAGTACTTC,CASSDRAASSYEQYF
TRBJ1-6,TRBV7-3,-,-,TGTGCCAGCAGCTCAAGGGGTCAGGGCAATTCACCCCTCCACTTT,CASSSRGQGNSPLHF
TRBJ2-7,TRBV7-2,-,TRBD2,TGTGCCAGCAGCGACAGCGGGGGGCCCTACGAGCAGTACTTC,CASSDSGGPYEQYF
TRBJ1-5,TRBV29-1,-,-,TGCAGCGCCAAGGAACACCCCGATCAGCCCCAGCATTTT,CSAKEHPDQPQHF
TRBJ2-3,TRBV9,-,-,TGTGCCAGCAGCGTAGCTCAACGACGAAGCACAGATACGCAGTATTTT,CASSVAQRRSTDTQYF
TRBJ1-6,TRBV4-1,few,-,TGCGCCAGCAGCCAAGATGGGGAGGGTCCTATGTCGGTAATGAATTCACCCCTCCACTTT,CASSQDGEGPMSVMNSPLHF
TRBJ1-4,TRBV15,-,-,TGTGCCACCAGCAGAGATTTGGGAGTGAGAGAAAAACTGTTTTTT,CATSRDLGVREKLFF
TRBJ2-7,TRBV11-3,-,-,TGTGCCAGCAGCGCCCACGGGACGGGCTACGAGCAGTACTTC,CASSAHGTGYEQYF
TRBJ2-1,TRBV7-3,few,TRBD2,TGTGCCAGCAGCTTCTCTAGCGGGGGCTACAATGAGCAGTTCTTC,CASSFSSGGYNEQFF
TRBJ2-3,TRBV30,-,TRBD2,TGTGCCGGGGGACTAGCGGGGGCTACAGATACGCAGTATTTT,CAGGLAGATDTQYF
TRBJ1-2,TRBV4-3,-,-,TGCGCCAGCAGCCAAGAAGTACGGCAGGGCGGTAACTATGGCTACACCTTC,CASSQEVRQGGNYGYTF
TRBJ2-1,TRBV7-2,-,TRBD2,TGTGCCAGCCGCCCTCAGGGCGGGGGGGCGCGTGAGCAGTTCTTC,CASRPQGGGAREQFF
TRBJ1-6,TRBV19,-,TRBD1,TGTGCCAGTACTATGGACAGGGGGCGATCTTCACCCCTCCACTTT,CASTMDRGRSSPLHF
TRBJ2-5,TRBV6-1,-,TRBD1,TGTGCCAGCAGCCGTGGACAGGGTGAGACCCAGTACTTC,CASSRGQGETQYF
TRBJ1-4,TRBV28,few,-,TGTGCCAGCAGTACAGGGTCCGCAACTAATGAAAAACTGTTTTTT,CASSTGSATNEKLFF
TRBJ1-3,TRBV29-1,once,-,TGCAGCGCTAGGGTGTCTGGAAACACCATATATTTT,CSARVSGNTIYF
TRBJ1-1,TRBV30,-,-,TGTGCCTGGATCCGTCGGGGGGTTGCTTTCTTT,CAWIRRGVAFF
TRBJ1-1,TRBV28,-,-,TGTGCCAGCAGGCCGATAAACACTGAAGCTTTCTTT,CASRPINTEAFF
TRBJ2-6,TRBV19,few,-,TGTGCCAGTAGTACAGGGGTTGGGGCCAACGTCCTGACTTTC,CASSTGVGANVLTF
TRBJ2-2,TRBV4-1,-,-,TGCGCCAGCAGCCCCCAGGGAGCAGGGAACACCGGGGAGCTGTTTTTT,CASSPQGAGNTGELFF